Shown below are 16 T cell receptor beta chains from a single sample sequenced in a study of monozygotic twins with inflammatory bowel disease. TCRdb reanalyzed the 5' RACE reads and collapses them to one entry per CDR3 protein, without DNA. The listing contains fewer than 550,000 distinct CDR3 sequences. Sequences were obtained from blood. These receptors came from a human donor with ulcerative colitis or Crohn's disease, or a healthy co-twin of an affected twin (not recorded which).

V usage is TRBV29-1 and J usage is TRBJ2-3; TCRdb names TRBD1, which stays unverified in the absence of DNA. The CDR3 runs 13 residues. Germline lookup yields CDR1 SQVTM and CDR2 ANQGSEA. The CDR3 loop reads CSVEGGALDTQYF.

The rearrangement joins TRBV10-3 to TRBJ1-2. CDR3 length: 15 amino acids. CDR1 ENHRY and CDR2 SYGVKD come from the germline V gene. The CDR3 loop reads CAIKGSISSNYGYTF.

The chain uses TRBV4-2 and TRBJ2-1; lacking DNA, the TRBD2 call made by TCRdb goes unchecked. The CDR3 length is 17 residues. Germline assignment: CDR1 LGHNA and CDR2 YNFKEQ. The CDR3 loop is CASSHEGALAGVNEQFF.

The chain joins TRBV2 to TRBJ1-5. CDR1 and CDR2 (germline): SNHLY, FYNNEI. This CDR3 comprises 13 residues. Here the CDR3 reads CASTPEGHRPQHF.

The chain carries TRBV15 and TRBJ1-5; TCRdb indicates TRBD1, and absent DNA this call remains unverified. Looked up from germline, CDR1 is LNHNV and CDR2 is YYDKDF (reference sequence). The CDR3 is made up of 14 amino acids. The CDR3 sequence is CATSKGQGNQPQHF.

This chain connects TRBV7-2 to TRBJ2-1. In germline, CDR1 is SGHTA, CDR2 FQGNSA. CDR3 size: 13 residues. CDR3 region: CASSSTTSNEQFF.

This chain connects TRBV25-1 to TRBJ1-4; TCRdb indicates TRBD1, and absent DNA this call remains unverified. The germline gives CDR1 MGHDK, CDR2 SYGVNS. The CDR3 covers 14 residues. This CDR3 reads CASSLTALREKLFF.

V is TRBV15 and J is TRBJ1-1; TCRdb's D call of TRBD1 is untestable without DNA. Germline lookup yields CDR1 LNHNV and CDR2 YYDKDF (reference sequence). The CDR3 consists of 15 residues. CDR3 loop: CATSPPTGAGTEAFF.

This CDR3 reads CASSLFNSGSYNEQFF. This chain links TRBV7-2 with TRBJ2-1; checking the TCRdb D call of TRBD2 is not possible without DNA. Germline V gene sequence: CDR1 SGHTA, CDR2 FQGNSA. The CDR3 runs 16 residues.

This chain's CDR3 is CASRPGQQNTEAFF. The chain combines TRBV28 with TRBJ1-1; the D call of TRBD1 rests on TCRdb alone, since no DNA is present to check it. The V gene's germline CDR1 is MDHEN and CDR2 SYDVKM. This CDR3 spans 14 amino acids.

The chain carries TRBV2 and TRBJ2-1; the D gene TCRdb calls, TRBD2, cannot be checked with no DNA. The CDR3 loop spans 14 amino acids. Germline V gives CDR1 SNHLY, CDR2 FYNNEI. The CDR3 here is CASSALAGGNEQFF.

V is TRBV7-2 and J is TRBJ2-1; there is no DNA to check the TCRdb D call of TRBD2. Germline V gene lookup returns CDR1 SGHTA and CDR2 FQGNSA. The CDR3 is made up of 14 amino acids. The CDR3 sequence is CATSGLLSYNEQFF.

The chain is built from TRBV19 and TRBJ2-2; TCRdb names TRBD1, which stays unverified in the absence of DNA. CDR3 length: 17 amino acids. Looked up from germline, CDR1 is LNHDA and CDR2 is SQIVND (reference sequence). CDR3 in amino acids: CASSPRGDRPLTGELFF. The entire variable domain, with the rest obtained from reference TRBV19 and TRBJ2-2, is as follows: DGGITQSPKYLFRKEGQNVTLSCEQNLNHDAMYWYRQDPGQGLRLIYYSQIVNDFQKGDIAEGYSVSREKKESFPLTVTSAQKNPTAFYLCASSPRGDRPLTGELFFGEGSRLTVL.

The CDR3: CASSQDRGRNNEQFF. The chain recombines TRBV4-3 with TRBJ2-1. Germline V gene sequence: CDR1 LGHNA, CDR2 YSLEER. The CDR3 totals 15 residues.

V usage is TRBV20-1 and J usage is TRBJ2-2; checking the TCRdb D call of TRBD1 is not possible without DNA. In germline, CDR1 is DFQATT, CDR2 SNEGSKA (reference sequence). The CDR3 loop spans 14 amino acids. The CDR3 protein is CSASVGGNTGELFF.

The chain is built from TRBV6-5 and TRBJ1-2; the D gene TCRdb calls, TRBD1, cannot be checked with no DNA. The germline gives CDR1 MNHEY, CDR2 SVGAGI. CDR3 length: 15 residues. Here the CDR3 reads CASSSISTVYYGYTF.